Listed here are 22 T cell receptor beta chains from one sample, sequenced in a study of tumor-infiltrating lymphocytes in primary liver carcinoma. Priming with a constant-region primer yielded TCR beta cDNA from about 500 ng total RNA. Libraries covering TCR beta were generated through three nested multiplex PCR rounds (using a slightly modified ARM-PCR). TRBV1-TRBV30 forward primers paired with a C-beta reverse primer were used in the first two PCR rounds, which ran approximately 11 cycles each. Via MiXCR, TCRdb re-called the multiplex PCR reads, giving one row per CDR3 protein. The sample holds more than 20,000 distinct CDR3 sequences, nearly 80% seen once. The roughly 17-31 mg bulk tissue piece was not sorted before simultaneous RNA and DNA extraction. Specimen: liver tumor tissue from sampling region 1. Subset of the sample: tumor region T1, superior pole. The source of these receptors is a young woman with primary liver carcinoma and hepatitis B virus infection.

As regards this clonotype: This CDR3 fails to terminate in the conserved phenylalanine or tryptophan, so it likely reflects a read error. Because the CDR3's place on the DNA is in doubt, the DNA is left out and the CDR3 is given as listed by TCRdb. This chain uses TRBV5-6 with TRBJ2-2. Germline CDR1 and CDR2: SGHDT and YYEEEE. With termini counted, the CDR3 has 15 amino acids. The CDR3 sequence: CASSLEHRVTGEPFL.

V and J are TRBV12-3 or TRBV12-4 and TRBJ2-1, with 11 bases lining up with TRBD2. The ends lost 6 bases at V and 10 bases at J; junction bases unmatched: 11. This CDR3 is 15 amino acids long. The DNA for the CDR3 is TGTGCCAGCAGCCTATCCGGGACTAGCGGAGTCGAGCAGTTCTTC. Translating it yields CASSLSGTSGVEQFF.

This clonotype was picked up one time. This sequence joins TRBV4-3 and TRBJ2-7; TRBD2 matches 7 bases. In germline, CDR1 is LGHNA, CDR2 YSLEER. CDR3 size: 18 residues. The CDR3 region has the DNA TGCGTCAGTAGCCAAGCTGTGACGGGGGGTCACACTAGCTACGAGCAGTACTTC. Protein: CVSSQAVTGGHTSYEQYF.

This clonotype was observed a handful of times. The junction shows a germline mismatch at one end, possibly a read error. V usage is TRBV6-5 and J usage is TRBJ2-2; TRBD1 matches 7 bases. Per germline, CDR1 MNHEY and CDR2 SVGAGI. There are 15 residues in the CDR3. The CDR3 coding sequence is TGTGCCGGCAGTCCGCGGACAGGATCCACCGGGGAGCTGTTTTTT. It translates to CAGSPRTGSTGELFF.

As for this clonotype: Likely a read error: the CDR3 ends without its conserved phenylalanine or tryptophan. The chain couples TRBV7-9 to TRBJ2-1, with TRBD2 matching over 7 bases. The CDR3 contains 14 residues. Germline lookup yields CDR1 SEHNR and CDR2 FQNEAQ (reference sequence). The CDR3 nucleotides are TGTACCAGCAGCTTAGATCTAGCGGTAGGGATGCAGTTCTTA. It is translated as CTSSLDLAVGMQFL.

Details on this clonotype: Sequence at one end of the junction differs from germline and may be a read error. The CDR3 bases are TGTGCCATCAGTTCAACCGGGACAGTGAACGCTGAAGCTTTCTTT. It translates to CAISSTGTVNAEAFF. The V call is TRBV11-1, the J call TRBJ1-1, with 7 positions matching TRBD1. CDR1 SGHAT and CDR2 FQDESV come from the germline V gene (reference sequence). The length of the CDR3 is 15 residues.

To note about this clonotype: The CDR3 ends on some other residue instead of the conserved phenylalanine or tryptophan, so this is likely a read error. The limits of the CDR3 on the DNA are not certain, so only TCRdb's listed CDR3 is given. The chain uses TRBV29-1 and TRBJ2-1; the listed D gene, TRBD2, was not tested against the DNA. Germline assignment: CDR1 SQVTM and CDR2 ANQGSEA. The CDR3 region is 13 residues in length, termini included. The CDR3 sequence is CCVDGTRDNEHFL.

By share, this clonotype counts as medium-sized. V gene TRBV6-6 combines with J gene TRBJ1-6; the D is unclear. With 6 bases removed from V and 10 bases from J, the gap between germline ends came to 16 bases. CDR1 and CDR2 (germline): MNHNY, SVGAGI (reference sequence). The CDR3 is 14 amino acids. The CDR3 spells CASRRDSVRSPLHF. The CDR3 DNA sequence: TGTGCCAGCAGACGTGATAGTGTAAGATCACCCCTCCACTTT.

As concerns this clonotype: This CDR3 fails to terminate in the conserved phenylalanine or tryptophan, so it likely reflects a read error. This chain links TRBV11-2 with TRBJ2-1; 13 bases match TRBD2. The length of the CDR3 is 16 residues. The V gene end was trimmed by 6 bases and the J gene end by 6 bases; junction bases not matched to a gene: 8. Germline CDR1 SGHAT, CDR2 FQNNGV. This CDR3 is CASRVTSGRAGNEQFY. The CDR3 nucleotides are TGTGCCAGCAGGGTTACTAGCGGGAGGGCCGGCAATGAGCAGTTCTAC.

The V call is TRBV11-2, the J call TRBJ2-3, with 12 bases fitting TRBD2. Looked up from germline, CDR1 is SGHAT and CDR2 is FQNNGV. This CDR3 spans 16 amino acids. With 5 bases clipped from V and 13 bases from J, the junction kept 16 bases outside the gene matches. The DNA of the CDR3 is TGTGCCAGCAGCGCGGGACTAGCGGGTATTGTTTATAGGGAGTATTTT. Translating it yields CASSAGLAGIVYREYF.

In the case of this clonotype: Sequence at one end of the junction differs from germline and may be a read error. The chain is built from TRBV7-8 and TRBJ2-7; D not certain. Germline values: CDR1 SGHVS, CDR2 FQNEAQ. The length of the CDR3 is 18 residues. CDR3: CAISSGRGRTISPYEQYF. The CDR3 DNA reads as TGTGCCATCAGCTCGGGTCGCGGTCGTACTATTAGCCCCTACGAGCAGTACTTC.

The chain carries TRBV6-6 and TRBJ2-5, with D maybe TRBD1 (6 bases). The CDR3 is 16 amino acids. Germline V gene lookup returns CDR1 MNHNY and CDR2 SVGAGI (reference sequence). The CDR3 DNA is TGTGCAGGCTCTCTTAAGGCAGCAGGGGCTGGGGACACCCAGTACTTC. Its protein product is CAGSLKAAGAGDTQYF.

The V call is TRBV6-5, the J call TRBJ2-2, with 8 bases fitting TRBD1. The CDR3 loop spans 15 amino acids. Germline values: CDR1 MNHEY, CDR2 SVGAGI. The CDR3 spells CDSSLRTGFTGELFF. The CDR3 DNA sequence: TGTGACAGTAGTCTGCGGACAGGGTTCACCGGGGAGCTGTTTTTT.

As for this clonotype: Germline is not matched at one junction end, which may reflect a read error. This chain uses TRBV6-5 with TRBJ1-6; unclear D gene. CDR1 is MNHEY, CDR2 SVGAGI, per germline. This CDR3 spans 15 amino acids. The CDR3 spells CARRERSVPLSPLHF. The CDR3 DNA reads as TGTGCCAGAAGGGAAAGGAGTGTCCCCCTTTCACCTCTCCACTTT.

The genes are TRBV12-3 or TRBV12-4 and TRBJ2-5; D is perhaps TRBD2 (6 bases). Trimming stripped 6 bases from V and 5 bases from J, with 16 bases between. The CDR3 sequence is 14 residues long. This CDR3 is CASSTYGSEETQYF. The DNA of the CDR3 is TGTGCCAGCAGCACCTACGGGAGCGAGGAGACCCAGTACTTC.

The chain employs TRBV6-5 and TRBJ2-6; 9 bases line up with TRBD1. With V trimmed by 7 bases and J by 0 bases, 10 bases remained unmatched. This CDR3 region has 18 residues. Germline CDR1 MNHEY, CDR2 SVGAGI. CDR3 region: CASKTYRGRVSGANVLTF. The DNA for the CDR3 is TGTGCCAGCAAGACATACAGGGGGCGCGTCTCTGGGGCCAACGTCCTGACTTTC.

In its sample, this clonotype was seen once. The junction and the germline gene differ at one end; a read error may be behind it. This chain joins TRBV11-2 and TRBJ2-3, with 12 bases fitting TRBD2. In germline, CDR1 is SGHAT, CDR2 FQNNGV. This CDR3 has 16 residues. The CDR3 reads CVSGAGLAGIVDTQYF. The CDR3 nucleotides are TGTGTCAGCGGCGCGGGACTAGCGGGTATTGTTGATACGCAGTATTTC.

With regard to this clonotype: An end of the junction does not agree with germline; a read error may underlie this. This chain uses TRBV4-3 with TRBJ2-1; TRBD2 is a possible D gene (6 bases). The V gene's germline CDR1 is LGHNA and CDR2 YSLEER. CDR3 length: 16 residues. The CDR3 spells CAISQDAGSSHDEQFF. The CDR3 DNA is TGCGCCATCAGCCAAGATGCGGGAAGCTCCCACGATGAACAGTTCTTC.

Note on this clonotype: At one of its ends the junction is not consistent with the germline gene, which may arise from a read error. The rearrangement joins TRBV4-3 to TRBJ2-5, with D possibly matching TRBD2 (5 bases). Germline V gives CDR1 LGHNA, CDR2 YSLEER. The CDR3 loop spans 14 amino acids. CDR3 in DNA: TGCGTCAGCAGCCAAACGAGGAGGCAAGAGACCCAGTACTTC. It translates to CVSSQTRRQETQYF.

To note about this clonotype: At one end the junction does not follow the germline gene, possibly because of a read error. The chain combines TRBV5-8 with TRBJ1-4; maybe TRBD1 (5 bases). CDR1 and CDR2 (germline): SGHTS, YDEGEE. The CDR3 length is 16 residues. The CDR3 region is CVSGTIGLGDGEKLFF. CDR3 coding DNA: TGTGTCAGCGGCACGATAGGGTTGGGGGACGGTGAAAAACTGTTTTTT.

The count of this clonotype is one. Germline is not matched at one junction end, which may reflect a read error. V usage is TRBV5-4 and J usage is TRBJ2-7; D possibly corresponds to TRBD2 (5 bases). Germline values: CDR1 SGHNT, CDR2 YYREEE (reference sequence). The length of the CDR3 is 13 residues. The CDR3 DNA follows: TGTGGCAGCAGCATAAGAGGGTATGACGAGCAGTACTTC. It yields the protein CGSSIRGYDEQYF. The whole variable domain, remainder taken from reference TRBV5-4 and TRBJ2-7, is ETGVTQSPTHLIKTRGQQVTLRCSSQSGHNTVSWYQQALGQGPQFIFQYYREEENGRGNFPPRFSGLQFPNYSSELNVNALELDDSALYLCGSSIRGYDEQYFGPGTRLTVT.

This chain joins TRBV6-5 and TRBJ2-5; maybe TRBD1 (5 bases). This CDR3 has 13 residues. Germline CDR1 MNHEY, CDR2 SVGAGI. The V and J ends lost 5 bases and 7 bases respectively, with 14 bases between them. DNA of the CDR3: TGTGCCAGCAGTACCTGCAAGGGGCTGACCCAGTACTTC. Translated: CASSTCKGLTQYF.